This paragraph reports one T cell receptor beta chain. This sample is drawn from a study of T cells in tumors after PD-1 blockade. TCRdb keeps only in-frame clones here, not all; method: immunoSEQ multiplex PCR. The sample has approximately 35,000 clones; around 78% are singletons. The J segment lost 7 bases and the V segment lost 5 bases, leaving 8 bases of the junction unmatched. CDR1 and CDR2 (germline): LNHDA, SQIVND (reference sequence). The CDR3 runs to 15 residues. The sample was PBMCs, taken before anti-PD-1 treatment. J is TRBJ1-2 and V is TRBV19, with 12 bases lining up with TRBD1. The receptor was isolated from a human donor with basal cell carcinoma. CDR3 amino acids: CASSPSGQGAGGYTF. The CDR3 DNA follows: TGTGCCAGTAGTCCCTCGGGACAGGGGGCCGGTGGCTACACCTTC.